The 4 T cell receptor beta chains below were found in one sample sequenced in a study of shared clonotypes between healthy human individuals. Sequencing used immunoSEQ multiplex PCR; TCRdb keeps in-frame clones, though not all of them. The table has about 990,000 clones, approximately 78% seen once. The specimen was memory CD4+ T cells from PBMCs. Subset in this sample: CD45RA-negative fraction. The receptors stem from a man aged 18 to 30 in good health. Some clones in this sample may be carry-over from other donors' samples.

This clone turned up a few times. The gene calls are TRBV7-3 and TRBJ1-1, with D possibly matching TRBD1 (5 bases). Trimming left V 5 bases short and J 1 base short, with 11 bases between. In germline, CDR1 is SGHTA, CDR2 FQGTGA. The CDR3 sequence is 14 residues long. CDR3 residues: CASSRDGANTEAFF. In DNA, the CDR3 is TGTGCCAGCAGCCGGGACGGAGCGAACACTGAAGCTTTCTTT. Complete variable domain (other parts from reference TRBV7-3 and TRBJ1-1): GAGVSQTPSNKVTEKGKYVELRCDPISGHTALYWYRQSLGQGPEFLIYFQGTGAADDSGLPNDRFFAVRPEGSVSTLKIQRTERGDSAVYLCASSRDGANTEAFFGQGTRLTVV.

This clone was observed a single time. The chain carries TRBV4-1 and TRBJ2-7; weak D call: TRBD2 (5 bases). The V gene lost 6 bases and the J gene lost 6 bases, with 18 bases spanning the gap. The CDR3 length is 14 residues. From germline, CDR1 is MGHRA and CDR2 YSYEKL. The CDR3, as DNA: TGCGCCAGCAGTCCCAAGGGAACTCGGGGCGAGCAGTACTTC. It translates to CASSPKGTRGEQYF.

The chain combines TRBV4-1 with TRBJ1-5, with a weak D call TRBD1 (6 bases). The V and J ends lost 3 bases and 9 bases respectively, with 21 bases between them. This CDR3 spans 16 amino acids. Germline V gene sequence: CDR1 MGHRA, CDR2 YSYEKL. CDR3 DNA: TGCGCCAGCAGCCAGTTGGGGCTCTACGGGGGGCCGCCCCAGCATTTT. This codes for CASSQLGLYGGPPQHF.

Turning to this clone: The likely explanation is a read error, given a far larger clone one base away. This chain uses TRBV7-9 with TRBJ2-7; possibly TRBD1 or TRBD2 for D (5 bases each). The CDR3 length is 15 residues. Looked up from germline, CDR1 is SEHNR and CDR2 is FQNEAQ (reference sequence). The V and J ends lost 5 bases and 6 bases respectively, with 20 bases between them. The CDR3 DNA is TGTGCCAGCAGCACAGCCTCCGGTCGGGGACGCGAGCAGTACTTC. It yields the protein CASSTASGRGREQYF.